The clone carrying this TCR beta chain was counted between two and nine times. Antigen specificity is unknown. The data were obtained in a study of identical twins. Overall study results and limits: The abundant beta clonotypes from cord blood had fewer insertions, and memory repertoires had none of this. Conclusions were based on cross-sectional statistical analysis, without following the same donors. Twin pairs' shared out-of-frame alpha sequences were enriched in low generation probability.

Carrying unique molecular identifiers, the cDNA also gained a universal primer site through template switching. In TCRdb, the 5' RACE reads were re-called with MiXCR into one record per CDR3 protein. The sample has some 600,000 distinct CDR3 sequences; just over 7% are singletons. The CDR3 has 16 amino acids. Germline V gene lookup returns CDR1 SGHRS and CDR2 YFSETQ. Trimming cost V 2 bases and J 0 bases; bases outside gene matches: 6. This sample was also put to use in a study of yellow fever vaccine responses in identical twins.

The TCR originated in a young woman in good health. The J gene is TRBJ2-5, the V gene TRBV5-1; TRBD1 aligns across 8 bases. Input material: PBMCs. In DNA form, the CDR3 reads TGCGCCAGCAGCTTCTGGACAGGGACGTACCAAGAGACCCAGTACTTC. It codes for CASSFWTGTYQETQYF.